The T cell receptor beta chain under discussion was sequenced for a study of blood T cell repertoires in COVID-19. Study details: Specimens from acute and convalescent COVID-19 originated in the United States, Italy and Spain.

Sequenced by immunoSEQ multiplex PCR; TCRdb stores in-frame clones only, minus some. The sample includes tens of thousands of clones, more than 75% of them seen just once. V gave up 5 bases and J gave up 1 base; unmatched junction bases: 5. The CDR3 contains 15 residues. The germline V gene has CDR1 MDHEN and CDR2 SYDVKM. This TCR derives from a human donor in a cohort sampled during active COVID-19. The donor label of this sample is uncertain. This chain connects TRBV28 to TRBJ2-7; 10 bases map to TRBD1. The material sequenced was peripheral blood. CDR3 loop: CASSGLDRGSYEQYF. The CDR3 nucleotides are TGTGCCAGCAGTGGCTTGGACAGGGGGTCCTACGAGCAGTACTTC.